These 3 T cell receptor beta chains were sequenced from one sample in a study of vaccination effects on CD4 cells after COVID-19. Method: immunoSEQ multiplex PCR; TCRdb's copy keeps in-frame clones and lacks some. The table shows under 85,000 clones, with roughly 72% occurring only once. Expansion of antigen-specific CD4+ T cells with viral peptide pools was carried out by the ViraFEST assay before sequencing. Subsequent to a culture period of about nine days, CD4+ T cells were isolated. Their antigen targets remain unknown. This specimen consisted of CD4+ T cells from PBMCs cultured with HCoV-229E spike peptides, obtained before COVID-19 vaccination. The receptors shown here come from a human donor who received a COVID-19 vaccine.

This clone has more than one count but fewer than ten. The chain uses TRBV10-2 and TRBJ1-5; no reliable D call. This CDR3 region has 15 residues. Trimming took off 6 bases at V and 2 bases at J, with 14 bases between the two ends. Germline assignment: CDR1 WSHSY and CDR2 SAAADI. For the CDR3, the DNA is TGCGCCAGCAGCCCCCTTGACGGGGGCAATCAGCCCCAGCATTTT. This codes for CASSPLDGGNQPQHF.

V gene TRBV5-5 combines with J gene TRBJ1-4; no clear D. Germline CDR1 and CDR2: SGHKS and YYEKEE (reference sequence). The V and J ends lost 3 bases and 0 bases respectively, with 12 bases between them. This CDR3 has 16 amino acids. The CDR3 nucleotides read TGTGCCAGCAGCTATCAGGAAACGGCAACTAATGAAAAACTGTTTTTT. Its protein product is CASSYQETATNEKLFF.

The V gene is TRBV3-1 (or the pseudogene TRBV3-2), the J gene TRBJ1-3, with D possibly matching TRBD1 (5 bases). CDR1 is LGHDT, CDR2 YNNKEL, per germline (reference sequence). The ends were cut back, 3 bases at V and 0 bases at J, with 15 bases in the middle. The CDR3 length is 17 residues. CDR3 in amino acids: CASSHLVGAISGNTIYF. CDR3 nucleotide sequence: TGTGCCAGCAGCCACCTCGTTGGGGCGATCTCTGGAAACACCATATATTTT.